This TCR beta chain was sequenced for a study of cytomegalovirus exposure and HLA in healthy donors. On the study more broadly: Approximately 180 million T cells yielded more than 95 million unique TCR beta sequences, as an earlier analysis found. HLA-typed donors contributed some 83 million unique TCRs, which were held in an early data release.

Both 60 Vbeta primers and 13 Jbeta primers went into the PCR. Assay: immunoSEQ multiplex PCR; the TCRdb copy retains only in-frame clones and omits some. The sample records about 78,000 clones, 72% being singletons. The material sequenced was PBMCs. The sequence derives from a middle-aged woman in good health and CMV-seropositive.

CDR3 sequence reads: CASSRTAQDGNTIYF. The CDR3 nucleotides read TGTGCCAGCAGCAGGACAGCCCAAGACGGAAACACCATATATTTT. This rearrangement joins TRBV6-5 to TRBJ1-3, with a possible D match to TRBD1 (6 bases). Between the trimmed V and J ends, which lost 6 bases and 4 bases, there was a span of 16 bases. The CDR3 totals 15 residues. Germline lookup yields CDR1 MNHEY and CDR2 SVGAGI.